Included here is one T cell receptor (beta chain) sequence, with context. The antigen is undetermined. This specimen belongs to a study of graft-versus-host responses after intestinal transplantation. Across the whole study: Tacrolimus plus steroids were given to all recipients for approximately 3 years, preceded by anti-thymocyte globulin induction.

Intraepithelial lymphocytes and lamina propria lymphocytes were released through processing of graft tissue. Repertoires were generated with immunoSEQ multiplex PCR, while TCRdb's copy carries only in-frame clones and drops some. The repertoire holds about 6,000 clones, with approximately 76% as singletons. Whole-study findings and limits: GvH clones surfaced in recipient marrow, some emerging earlier in ileum or blood.

The CDR3 sequence is 15 residues long. V lost 6 bases, J lost 2 bases, and 8 bases stayed unmatched. CDR1 and CDR2 (germline): MNHNY, SVGAGI (reference sequence). This TCR came from a human patient who received an intestinal transplant, so some T cells may come from the graft donor. The sample consisted of ileum tissue, taken around 230 days after intestinal transplant. The V call is TRBV6-6, the J call TRBJ1-1, with 8 bases identical to TRBD1. The CDR3 DNA is TGTGCCAGCAGAAAAGGACAGGGTGGAAACACTGAAGCTTTCTTT. Its protein product is CASRKGQGGNTEAFF.